This T cell receptor (beta chain) was sequenced during a study of vaccination effects on CD4 cells after COVID-19. Study at large: Participants completed two doses of the BNT162b2 or mRNA-1273 vaccine. Whole-study results and caveats: Only a single clone (1 of 255 vaccine-induced clones in healthy vaccinees) cross-reacted with common cold coronaviruses.

Some clones are missing from TCRdb's copy, which holds only in-frame ones; the method was immunoSEQ multiplex PCR. The repertoire holds 50,000 or so clones, with more than 75% as singletons. Turning to this clone: The target antigen is unknown.

V dropped 10 bases and J dropped 3; count of bases not matched to a gene: 10. Per germline, CDR1 MRHNA and CDR2 SNTAGT. This CDR3 has 14 residues. Expansion of antigen-specific CD4+ T cells with viral peptide pools was carried out by the ViraFEST assay before sequencing. Following culture for about ten days, CD4+ T cells were isolated. Nobody among the vaccine recipients had prior SARS-CoV-2 infection (nucleocapsid antibodies were negative). Culturing of around 1.9 million PBMC per well took place with around 10 IU/ml IL-2 and about 10 ug/ml peptides. IL-2 medium was substituted for half the medium on days 3 and 7.

This receptor was taken from a human donor who received a COVID-19 vaccine. The sample here was CD4+ T cells from PBMCs cultured with HCoV-OC43 spike peptides, taken before COVID-19 vaccination. Subset described: HCoV-OC43 spike overlapping peptide pool stimulation. The chain combines TRBV6-4 with TRBJ2-5; 8 bases agree with TRBD1. The CDR3 region is CAITPDRAKETQYF. The DNA of the CDR3 is TGTGCCATAACCCCGGACAGGGCAAAAGAGACCCAGTACTTC.